This paragraph covers one TCR beta chain sequence. A much larger clone differs by one base, so this may be a read error. One entry per CDR3 protein results from TCRdb running MiXCR on the 5' RACE reads. This sample yields under 20,000 distinct CDR3 sequences, of which about 3.8% are seen a single time; about 0.4% belongs to the top ten. These data come from a study of T cells after yellow fever vaccination. Points from the study as a whole: Almost none of the vaccine-responding clonotypes turned up in sorted memory subsets on day 0, the data showed.

The sequence was collected from a man younger than 40 who received the YFV17D yellow fever vaccine. Specimen: PBMCs, either bulk or a sorted T-cell subset (CD4+, CD8+, memory, or dextramer-sorted; not recorded which), collected 15 days after the yellow fever booster vaccination.

CDR3 DNA: TGCGCCAGCAGCTTCAGACTAGTGGGAGGCAATGAGCAGTTCTTC. Translation gives CASSFRLVGGNEQFF. The rearrangement links TRBV5-1 to TRBJ2-1; tentatively, D is TRBD2 (6 bases). V lost 2 bases to trimming and J lost 6 bases, with 15 bases between them. This CDR3 is 15 amino acids long. Germline V gene lookup returns CDR1 SGHRS and CDR2 YFSETQ.